This record looks at one TCR beta chain sequence and its context. V was trimmed by 0 bases and J by 5 bases, leaving 7 bases between them. Germline V CDR1 and CDR2: LNHNV, YYDKDF (reference sequence). The CDR3 has 13 residues. Donors were grouped by their self-reported clinical history. This entry comes from a study of blood T cell repertoires in COVID-19. Study-level information: PBMCs, B-cell-depleted T cells, or T cells were the source of the cDNA or gDNA that made up the material.

Only in-frame clones appear in the TCRdb table, and some are missing; sequencing was by immunoSEQ multiplex PCR. The sample lists 50,000 to 65,000 clones; about 75% were seen once. This clonotype originated in a woman in her fifties or sixties who had been exposed to COVID-19. This chain uses TRBV15 with TRBJ2-5; D ambiguous. The sequencing sample was made of PBMCs or T cells enriched from blood (not recorded which). The CDR3 here is CATSRDNRETQYF. CDR3 sequence (DNA): TGTGCCACCAGCAGAGATAACCGGGAGACCCAGTACTTC. The full variable domain, completed using reference TRBV15 and TRBJ2-5, is DAMVIQNPRYQVTQFGKPVTLSCSQTLNHNVMYWYQQKSSQAPKLLFHYYDKDFNNEADTPDNFQSRRPNTSFCFLDIRSPGLGDTAMYLCATSRDNRETQYFGPGTRLLVL.